This TCR beta chain was sequenced during a study of a mutant IDH1 vaccine in newly diagnosed glioma. V was pared by 2 bases and J by 2 bases, with 22 bases between. CDR3 length: 19 residues. Regarding time point: baseline, week 1 (first vaccination visit). Treatment of the sample: pre-vaccination baseline after standard-of-care therapy. Profiled with immunoSEQ multiplex PCR; TCRdb holds only in-frame clones, not every one. The table has under 80,000 clones, roughly 85% seen once. The sequence came from a man aged 25 to 40 with glioma. The rearrangement links TRBV23-1 to TRBJ1-5, with D possibly TRBD1 on 6 matching bases. TRBV23-1 is filed as an ORF, its function uncertain. Source: PBMCs, taken from a glioma patient treated with radiotherapy, temozolomide or both. Here the CDR3 DNA reads TGCGCCAGCAGTCAAAGGGAAACAGGGAGGAGGATGGGCAATCAGCCCCAGCATTTT. Its translation: CASSQRETGRRMGNQPQHF.